This T cell receptor beta chain was recovered during a study of shared clonotypes between healthy human individuals. The study, taken as a whole, reports: Sorted-subset samples were not fully sequenced, rarefaction indicated. The generation probabilities recorded for non-shared clonotypes fell below those of clonotypes shared by all four donors.

Sorted subsets were amplified in replicate PCRs using around 200 ng DNA, 25,000 to 30,000 T cell genomes. TCRdb keeps only in-frame clones here, not all; method: immunoSEQ multiplex PCR. The sample lists 1,500,000 or so clones, 98% occurring once. CDR1 is LNHNV and CDR2 is YYDKDF in the germline V gene (reference sequence). The CDR3 has 21 residues. For this clone: The antigen is undetermined. One end of the junction varies from germline; a read error may be responsible.

The sample consisted of naive CD4+ T cells sorted from blood. Regarding subset: CD45RA+ positively selected. The chain joins TRBV15 to TRBJ2-6, with 7 bases aligning to TRBD1. The source is a young man in good health. CDR3 protein: CATSRELGTATLPSWANVLTF. CDR3 DNA: TGTGCCACCAGCAGAGAGTTAGGGACAGCAACACTCCCCTCTTGGGCCAACGTCCTGACTTTC.